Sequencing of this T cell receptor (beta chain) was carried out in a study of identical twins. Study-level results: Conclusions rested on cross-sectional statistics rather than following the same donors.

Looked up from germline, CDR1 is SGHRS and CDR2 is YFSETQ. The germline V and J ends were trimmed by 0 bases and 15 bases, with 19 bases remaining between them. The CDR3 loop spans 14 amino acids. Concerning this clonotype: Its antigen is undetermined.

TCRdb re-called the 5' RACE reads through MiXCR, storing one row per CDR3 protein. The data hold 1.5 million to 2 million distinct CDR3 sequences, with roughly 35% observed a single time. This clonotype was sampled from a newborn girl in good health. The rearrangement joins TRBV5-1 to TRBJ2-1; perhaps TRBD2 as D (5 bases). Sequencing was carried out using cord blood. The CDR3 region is CASSLEVSVRLVFF. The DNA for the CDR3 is TGCGCCAGCAGCTTGGAGGTTAGCGTGCGACTCGTGTTCTTC.